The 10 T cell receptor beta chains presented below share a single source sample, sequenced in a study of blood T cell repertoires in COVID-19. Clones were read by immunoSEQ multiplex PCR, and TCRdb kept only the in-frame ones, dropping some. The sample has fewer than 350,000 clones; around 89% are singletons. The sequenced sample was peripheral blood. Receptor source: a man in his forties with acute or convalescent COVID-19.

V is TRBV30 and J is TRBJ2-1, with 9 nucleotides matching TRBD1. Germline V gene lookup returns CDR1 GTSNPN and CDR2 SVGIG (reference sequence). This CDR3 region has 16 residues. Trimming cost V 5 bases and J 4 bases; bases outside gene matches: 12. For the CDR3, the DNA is TGTGCCTGGGCCCCGGGACAGGGAACGCGGTACAATGAGCAGTTCTTC. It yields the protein CAWAPGQGTRYNEQFF.

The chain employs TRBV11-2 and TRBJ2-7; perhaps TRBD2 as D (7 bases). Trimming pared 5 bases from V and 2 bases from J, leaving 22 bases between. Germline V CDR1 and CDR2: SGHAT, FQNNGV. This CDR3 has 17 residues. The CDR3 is CASSPRGGLTNTYEQYF. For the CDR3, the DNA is TGTGCCAGCAGCCCAAGGGGGGGACTTACAAACACCTACGAGCAGTACTTC.

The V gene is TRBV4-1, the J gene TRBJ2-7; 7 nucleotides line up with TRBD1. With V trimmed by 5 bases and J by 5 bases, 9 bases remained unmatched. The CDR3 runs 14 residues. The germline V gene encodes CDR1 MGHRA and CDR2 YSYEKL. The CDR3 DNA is TGCGCCAGCAGCTCCCGACAGGGCGTCAACGAGCAGTACTTC. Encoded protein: CASSSRQGVNEQYF.

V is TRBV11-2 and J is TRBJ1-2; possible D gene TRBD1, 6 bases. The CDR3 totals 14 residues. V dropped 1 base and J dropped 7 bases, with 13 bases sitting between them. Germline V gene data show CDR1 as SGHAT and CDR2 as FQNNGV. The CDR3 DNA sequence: TGTGCCAGCAGCTTAGTTTCAGGGGCGGGTGGCTACACCTTC. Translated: CASSLVSGAGGYTF.

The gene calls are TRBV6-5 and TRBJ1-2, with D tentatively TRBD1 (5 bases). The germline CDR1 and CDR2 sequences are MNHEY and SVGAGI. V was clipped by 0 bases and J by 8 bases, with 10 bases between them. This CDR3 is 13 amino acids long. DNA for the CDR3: TGTGCCAGCAGTTACTCGGCAGGGTCGGGCTACACCTTC. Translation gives CASSYSAGSGYTF.

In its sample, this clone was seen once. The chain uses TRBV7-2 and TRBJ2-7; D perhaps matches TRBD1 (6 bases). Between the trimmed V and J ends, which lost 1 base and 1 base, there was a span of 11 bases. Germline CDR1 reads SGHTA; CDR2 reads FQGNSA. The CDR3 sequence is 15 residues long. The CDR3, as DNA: TGTGCCAGCAGCTTAGAAACAGGGATGTCCTACGAGCAGTACTTC. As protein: CASSLETGMSYEQYF.

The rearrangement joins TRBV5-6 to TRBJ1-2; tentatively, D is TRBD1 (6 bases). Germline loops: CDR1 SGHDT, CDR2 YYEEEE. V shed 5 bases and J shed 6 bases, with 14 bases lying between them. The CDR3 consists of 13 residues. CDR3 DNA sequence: TGTGCCAGCAGGAAACAGGGTTCTGATGGCTACACCTTC. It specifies CASRKQGSDGYTF.

CDR3 DNA: TGTGCCAGCAGCCCCGCGGGAGAGACCCAGTACTTC. This codes for CASSPAGETQYF. V gene TRBV9 combines with J gene TRBJ2-5; D is possibly TRBD2 (5 bases). CDR1 and CDR2 (germline): SGDLS, YYNGEE. The CDR3 covers 12 residues. Trimming cost V 4 bases and J 4 bases, with 8 bases left between them.

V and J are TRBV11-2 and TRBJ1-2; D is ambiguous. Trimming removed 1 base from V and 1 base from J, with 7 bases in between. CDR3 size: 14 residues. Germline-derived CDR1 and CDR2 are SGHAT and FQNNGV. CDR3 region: CASSLGPGNYGYTF. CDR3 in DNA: TGTGCCAGCAGCTTAGGCCCGGGTAACTATGGCTACACCTTC.

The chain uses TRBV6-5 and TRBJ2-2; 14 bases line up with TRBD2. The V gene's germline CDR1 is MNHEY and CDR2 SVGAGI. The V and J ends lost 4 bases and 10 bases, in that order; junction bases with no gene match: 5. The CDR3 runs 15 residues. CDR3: CASSSGLAGVKELFF. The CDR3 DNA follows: TGTGCCAGCAGTTCGGGACTAGCGGGGGTTAAGGAGCTGTTTTTT.